This T cell receptor (beta chain) was found in a study of blood T cell repertoires in COVID-19. J lost 8 bases, V lost 2 bases, and 2 bases had no gene match. There are 13 residues in the CDR3. Looked up from germline, CDR1 is SGHNT and CDR2 is YYREEE (reference sequence). In the original analysis: Reference gene primer amplification in the assay estimated nucleated cell counts. Data came from immunoSEQ multiplex PCR; TCRdb stores just in-frame clones and leaves some out. Clonal size and the V and J genes are those of that table, whereas D and trimming came from the DNA. This table has tens of thousands of clones, around 79% appearing once.

The TCR sequence derives from a human donor in a cohort sampled during active COVID-19. This chain uses TRBV5-4 with TRBJ1-2, with 11 bases matching TRBD1. Input material: peripheral blood. The DNA for the CDR3 is TGTGCCAGCAGCTTAGGGACAGGGGGGGGCTACACCTTC. Translated: CASSLGTGGGYTF.